This T cell receptor (beta chain) was identified during a study of OX40 agonist ivuxolimab in advanced cancers. Study overall: Prior anti-PD-1, anti-PD-L1 or anti-CTLA-4 therapy did not bar entry, and about 40% had some. Study-wide results and caveats: Compared with CD4+, CD8+ T cells on average had more expanded clones. CD4+ and CD8+ blood T cells expanded clonally by week 6 at 0.1 to 3.0 mg/kg.

With regard to this clone: No antigen is known for it.

TCRdb's copy holds only in-frame clones and misses some; the assay was immunoSEQ multiplex PCR. The data hold 71,000 or so clones, with about three quarters observed a single time. People who had autoimmune disease history or systemic immunosuppression were excluded. Germline V gene sequence: CDR1 MNHEY, CDR2 SMNVEV (reference sequence). The V end lost 0 bases, the J end lost 4 bases, and 24 bases lay between the germline ends. This CDR3 spans 19 amino acids. Sample: CD4+ or CD8+ T cells sorted from blood, taken in a trial of the OX40 agonist ivuxolimab. This clonotype was obtained from an adult with an advanced solid tumor such as melanoma, head and neck, liver or kidney cancer. The chain joins TRBV27 to TRBJ1-1, with D possibly being TRBD1 (5 bases). CDR3 sequence: CASSLSFSLGERMATEAFF. In DNA, the CDR3 is TGTGCCAGCAGTTTATCGTTCAGTCTAGGGGAGCGGATGGCCACTGAAGCTTTCTTT.